The 24 T cell receptor beta chains presented below share a single source sample, sequenced in a study of identical twins (dated by TCRdb to 2016 to 2017). Libraries were built with 5' RACE. The run used an Illumina HiSeq 2000. The public reads were quality trimmed at Q25 with fastp and then assembled into clones with MiXCR by TCRdb, keeping productive beta chains. Each record represents a unique CDR3 protein, reported with the most common genes and DNA among its rows. Counted in this sample were 450,000 to 650,000 distinct CDR3 sequences; roughly 9.5% of them appeared once. The top ten clonotypes cover under 3% of the sample. These sequences were also reported in another study, on yellow fever vaccine responses in identical twins.

The sequenced material came from PBMCs. The receptors derive from a woman aged 18-29 years in good health.

This clonotype was picked up a small number of times. The genes are TRBV10-3 and TRBJ2-1; TRBD1 matches at 7 bases. V gave up 8 bases and J gave up 4 bases; unmatched junction bases: 5. The CDR3 length is 13 residues. Per the germline V gene, CDR1 is ENHRY and CDR2 is SYGVKD. DNA for the CDR3: TGTGCCATCTACGCGACAGGGTACAATGAGCAGTTCTTC. This sequence encodes CAIYATGYNEQFF.

V is TRBV5-5 and J is TRBJ2-7; 11 nucleotides match TRBD1. The length of the CDR3 is 15 residues. Looked up from germline, CDR1 is SGHKS and CDR2 is YYEKEE (reference sequence). With 3 bases clipped from V and 4 bases from J, the junction kept 6 bases outside the gene matches. Here the CDR3 reads CASSSGQGVPYEQYF. The CDR3 nucleotides are TGTGCCAGCAGCTCGGGACAGGGGGTACCATACGAGCAGTACTTC.

The rearrangement joins TRBV28 to TRBJ2-7; 7 bases are a match to TRBD2. This CDR3 region has 17 residues. The germline CDR1 and CDR2 sequences are MDHEN and SYDVKM. Trimming cost V 5 bases and J 1 base; bases outside gene matches: 14. The CDR3: CASSPYSGGTTSYEQYF. In DNA form, the CDR3 reads TGTGCCAGCAGTCCCTATAGTGGGGGGACTACGTCCTACGAGCAGTACTTC.

This clonotype occurred many times. This chain links TRBV7-9 with TRBJ2-1, with D possibly TRBD2 on 5 matching bases. V was trimmed by 5 bases and J by 6 bases, leaving 11 bases between them. Germline CDR1 SEHNR, CDR2 FQNEAQ (reference sequence). The CDR3 covers 13 residues. In DNA, the CDR3 is TGTGCCAGCAGCCCGGTGGCGGGCAATGAGCAGTTCTTC. It yields the protein CASSPVAGNEQFF.

This clonotype was observed at least ten times. The CDR3 DNA reads as TGTGCCAGCAGGGGCAGGGCAGGGGTGCCCACTGAAGCTTTCTTT. It translates to CASRGRAGVPTEAFF. The chain combines TRBV6-1 with TRBJ1-1; a weak D match, TRBD1 (6 bases). CDR1 and CDR2 (germline): MNHNS, SASEGT. The CDR3 has 15 amino acids. V lost 6 bases, J lost 4 bases, and 18 bases lay in between.

This clonotype was seen once. This may stem from a read error, because a much larger clone lies one nucleotide away. This chain joins TRBV10-3 and TRBJ2-3, with D possibly being TRBD1 (5 bases). The V gene's germline CDR1 is ENHRY and CDR2 SYGVKD. The CDR3 consists of 13 residues. V was pared by 7 bases and J by 3 bases, with 11 bases between. CDR3 amino acids: CAIKGSGTDTQYF. The CDR3, as DNA: TGTGCCATCAAGGGTTCAGGGACAGATACGCAGTATTTT.

The chain has TRBV7-2 and TRBJ2-7, with TRBD2 identical over 8 bases. The germline V gene has CDR1 SGHTA and CDR2 FQGNSA. V lost 0 bases and J lost 8; bases outside the gene matches: 9. This CDR3 has 15 amino acids. The CDR3 is CASSLATGRAPKQYF. CDR3 DNA: TGTGCCAGCAGCTTAGCGACCGGGAGGGCCCCAAAGCAGTACTTC.

The chain uses TRBV5-1 and TRBJ1-1; 12 bases agree with TRBD1. Germline values: CDR1 SGHRS, CDR2 YFSETQ. V trimming: 4 bases; J trimming: 8 bases; junction bases outside the gene matches: 12. The CDR3 loop spans 16 amino acids. CDR3 in amino acids: CASSPGTGGASLEAFF. For the CDR3, the DNA is TGCGCCAGCAGCCCCGGGACAGGGGGCGCGTCCCTCGAAGCTTTCTTT.

This clonotype was found a few times. CDR3 nucleotides: TGTGCCAGCAGCTTTCCCGGAATCACAGATACGCAGTATTTT. Translation: CASSFPGITDTQYF. The chain uses TRBV7-2 and TRBJ2-3, with D uncertain. The CDR3 sequence is 14 residues long. V shed 3 bases and J shed 2 bases, with 9 bases lying between them. CDR1 is SGHTA and CDR2 is FQGNSA in the germline V gene.

This clonotype was counted a few times. In nucleotides, the CDR3 is TGTGCCAGCAGTATCATCAGGACAGGGGGCACCTACGAGCAGTACTTC. The encoded protein is CASSIIRTGGTYEQYF. The rearrangement links TRBV6-1 to TRBJ2-7; 11 bases line up with TRBD1. The CDR3 is made up of 16 amino acids. Germline V lookup: CDR1 MNHNS, CDR2 SASEGT. V lost 5 bases and J lost 2; bases outside the gene matches: 8.

The rearrangement uses TRBV10-3 and TRBJ2-2; TRBD2 agrees at 14 bases. The V segment lost 8 bases and the J segment 6 bases; nucleotides outside the gene matches: 14. From germline, CDR1 is ENHRY and CDR2 SYGVKD. CDR3 length: 18 residues. The CDR3 DNA reads as TGTGCCATCTGGGAGGGACTAGCGGGAGTGGTTTCGTCCGGGGAGCTGTTTTTT. It encodes CAIWEGLAGVVSSGELFF.

This clonotype appeared a few times. This may be a read error, as it is one base from a much larger clone. This rearrangement joins TRBV7-2 to TRBJ2-7; D not resolved. The V and J ends lost 1 base and 6 bases respectively, with 4 bases between them. CDR3 length: 11 residues. Germline assignment: CDR1 SGHTA and CDR2 FQGNSA. CDR3 region: CASSLGIEQYF. In nucleotides, the CDR3 is TGTGCCAGCAGCTTAGGGATCGAGCAGTACTTC. Drawing the rest from reference TRBV7-2 and TRBJ2-7, the complete variable domain is GAGVSQSPSNKVTEKGKDVELRCDPISGHTALYWYRQSLGQGLEFLIYFQGNSAPDKSGLPSDRFSAERTGGSVSTLTIQRTQQEDSAVYLCASSLGIEQYFGPGTRLTVT.

This clonotype was found many times. The chain has TRBV20-1 and TRBJ2-2, with D possibly called TRBD1 or TRBD2 (5 bases each). The V gene lost 6 bases and the J gene lost 2 bases, with 13 bases spanning the gap. From germline, CDR1 is DFQATT and CDR2 SNEGSKA (reference sequence). The CDR3 has 14 residues. CDR3 coding DNA: TGCAGTGCGCCCGGGACGGTAAACACCGGGGAGCTGTTTTTT. This encodes CSAPGTVNTGELFF.

Ten or more counts support this clonotype. This chain connects TRBV20-1 to TRBJ2-1; 8 bases are a match to TRBD2. Losses at the gene ends were 4 bases for V and 3 bases for J; bases not matched to a gene: 2. The CDR3 is 13 residues long. Germline CDR1 is DFQATT and CDR2 is SNEGSKA (reference sequence). CDR3 sequence: CSAMGTSYNEQFF. The CDR3 DNA follows: TGCAGTGCTATGGGGACTAGCTACAATGAGCAGTTCTTC.

This chain joins TRBV10-3 and TRBJ2-5; D is uncertain. The CDR3 has 13 residues. Germline V gives CDR1 ENHRY, CDR2 SYGVKD. V lost 3 bases and J lost 1, with 6 bases in between. In DNA form, the CDR3 reads TGTGCCATCAGTGACCGAATCCAAGAGACCCAGTACTTC. Translating gives CAISDRIQETQYF.

This clonotype was counted only a few times. J is TRBJ2-5 and V is TRBV10-3, with TRBD1 matching 10 bases. V lost 6 bases to trimming and J lost 4 bases; unmatched junction nucleotides: 2. CDR3 length: 13 amino acids. Per germline, CDR1 ENHRY and CDR2 SYGVKD. CDR3 amino acids: CAISRDRGETQYF. The CDR3 DNA sequence: TGTGCCATCAGCCGGGACAGGGGAGAGACCCAGTACTTC.

This clonotype has a handful of counts. The V gene is TRBV4-3, the J gene TRBJ2-3, with D possibly matching TRBD1 (5 bases). Germline V CDR1 and CDR2: LGHNA, YSLEER. The ends were cut back, 0 bases at V and 6 bases at J, with 19 bases in the middle. The CDR3 sequence is 17 residues long. In DNA form, the CDR3 reads TGCGCCAGCAGCCAAGAAGGCACCGGGTTGTGGGGCGATACGCAGTATTTT. This translates into CASSQEGTGLWGDTQYF.

The chain combines TRBV12-3 or TRBV12-4 with TRBJ2-7; D gene uncertain. Trimming pared 5 bases from V and 2 bases from J, leaving 13 bases between. This CDR3 comprises 14 residues. DNA of the CDR3: TGTGCCAGCAGTCCTCGGCAGCAGGCCTACGAGCAGTACTTC. Protein sequence: CASSPRQQAYEQYF.

V is TRBV20-1 and J is TRBJ1-2; TRBD1 might be the D (5 bases). This CDR3 is built from 13 residues. Germline CDR1 is DFQATT and CDR2 is SNEGSKA (reference sequence). V lost 0 bases and J 3 bases, leaving 8 bases between the germline ends. CDR3 coding DNA: TGCAGTGCTAGAGACAGGGTCGACTATGGCTACACCTTC. Translation: CSARDRVDYGYTF.

This clonotype was counted many times. This chain uses TRBV7-8 with TRBJ2-2, with a possible D match to TRBD1 (6 bases). Trimming stripped 5 bases from V and 6 bases from J, with 19 bases between. The germline CDR1 and CDR2 sequences are SGHVS and FQNEAQ. The CDR3 contains 16 residues. The CDR3 region has the DNA TGTGCCAGCAGCCTACAGGGCCCAATGGTTGCCGGGGAGCTGTTTTTT. It encodes CASSLQGPMVAGELFF.

This clonotype has just a few counts. The V and J genes are TRBV6-5 and TRBJ1-4; 7 bases map to TRBD1. The CDR3 loop spans 15 amino acids. Germline V gene data show CDR1 as MNHEY and CDR2 as SVGAGI. The trim removed 3 bases at V and 8 bases at J, leaving 9 bases unmatched. CDR3 protein: CASSYSTGMGEKLFF. The CDR3 DNA is TGTGCCAGCAGTTATTCGACAGGGATGGGGGAAAAACTGTTTTTT.

This clonotype has only a few counts. The gene calls are TRBV9 and TRBJ2-3; 8 nucleotides match TRBD2. Trimming removed 4 bases from V and 0 bases from J; junction bases left unmatched: 10. Germline-derived CDR1 and CDR2 are SGDLS and YYNGEE. CDR3 size: 17 residues. CDR3 DNA sequence: TGTGCCAGCAGCCCCGCCATTAGCGGGACTAGCACAGATACGCAGTATTTT. It specifies CASSPAISGTSTDTQYF.

In its sample, this clonotype was seen a few times. CDR3 in amino acids: CSARDDGGHYEQYF. The DNA for the CDR3 is TGCAGTGCTAGAGACGACGGGGGTCATTACGAGCAGTACTTC. The rearrangement uses TRBV20-1 and TRBJ2-7, with a tentative D call TRBD2 (6 bases). Per germline, CDR1 DFQATT and CDR2 SNEGSKA (reference sequence). The V end was cut by 0 bases, the J end by 4 bases, with 13 bases between. CDR3 size: 14 residues.

This chain joins TRBV28 and TRBJ2-2, with 9 bases identical to TRBD2. J gave up 6 bases and V 7 bases, and 6 bases lay outside the gene matches. The CDR3 has 14 amino acids. Germline CDR1 MDHEN, CDR2 SYDVKM. CDR3 coding DNA: TGTGCCAGCACCCTAGCGGGATTACCCGGGGAGCTGTTTTTT. This codes for CASTLAGLPGELFF.